The present entry profiles one TCR beta chain with its context. Its antigen is as yet unknown. The sample originates from a study of PD-1 blockade in mismatch repair-deficient tumors. Whole-study context: Enrolled about 2012-2017, patients had progressing, pretreated mismatch repair-deficient cancers of about twelve types.

PCR or immunohistochemistry showed mismatch repair deficiency in every enrolled patient. The TCR-sequenced patients were three responders to pembrolizumab. Libraries were prepared by immunoSEQ multiplex PCR; TCRdb keeps only in-frame clonotypes and omits some of them. The table lists under 25,000 clones, roughly 81% of them singletons. Unmatched junction bases numbered 6, after V lost 0 bases and J lost 3 bases. The CDR3 sequence is 16 residues long. CDR1 LGHNA and CDR2 YNFKEQ come from the germline V gene. Overall study findings and caveats: Rapid post-treatment expansion, then contraction, generally preceding radiologic response, marked tumor-resident clones.

Sample: peripheral blood, taken 2 weeks after starting pembrolizumab. The V gene is TRBV4-2, the J gene TRBJ2-7; 9 bases map to TRBD2. The receptor was isolated from an adult with mismatch repair-deficient cancer. This chain's CDR3 is CASSQEWAGGFYEQYF. The CDR3 nucleotides are TGTGCCAGCAGCCAAGAATGGGCGGGAGGGTTCTACGAGCAGTACTTC.